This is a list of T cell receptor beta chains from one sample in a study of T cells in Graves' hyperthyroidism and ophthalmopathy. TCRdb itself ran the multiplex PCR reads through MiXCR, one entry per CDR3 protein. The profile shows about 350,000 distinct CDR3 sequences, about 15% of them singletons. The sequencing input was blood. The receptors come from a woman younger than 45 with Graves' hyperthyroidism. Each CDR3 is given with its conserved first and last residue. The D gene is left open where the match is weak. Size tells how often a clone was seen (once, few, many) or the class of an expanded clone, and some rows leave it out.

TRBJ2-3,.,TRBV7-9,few,TGTGCCAGCAAACTAGCCGGGGATACGCAGTATTTT,CASKLAGDTQYF
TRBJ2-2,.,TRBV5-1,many,TGCGCCAGCAGCTCCCACCAGGGGTCCGGGGAGCTGTTTTTT,CASSSHQGSGELFF
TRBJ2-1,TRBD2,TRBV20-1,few,TGCAGTGCTAGCGCTAGCGGGAGGAATGAGCAGTTCTTC,CSASASGRNEQFF
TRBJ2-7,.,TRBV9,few,TGTGCCAGCAGCAAAAGCGGAGCAAACCTCTACGAGCAGTACTTC,CASSKSGANLYEQYF
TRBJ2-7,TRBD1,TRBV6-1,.,TGTGCCTCAAACACGGGACAGGGACCCTACGAGCAGTACTTC,CASNTGQGPYEQYF
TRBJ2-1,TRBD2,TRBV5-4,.,TGTGCCAGCAGTACCGGGACTAGCGGGTATAACTACAATGAGCAGTTCTTC,CASSTGTSGYNYNEQFF
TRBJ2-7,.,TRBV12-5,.,TGTGCTAGTGCCTTGGGGGTGGGGTACGAGCAGTACTTC,CASALGVGYEQYF
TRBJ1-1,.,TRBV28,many,TGTGCCAGCAGTTTATCGGCCGGGCGCAGGTTGAACACTGAAGCTTTCTTT,CASSLSAGRRLNTEAFF
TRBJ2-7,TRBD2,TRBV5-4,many,TGTGCCAGCACCTCCGGGGGGACCTCGGGGGAGCAGTACTTC,CASTSGGTSGEQYF
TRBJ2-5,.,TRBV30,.,TGTGCCTGGAGTAGGCAACTAGAGACCCAGTACTTC,CAWSRQLETQYF
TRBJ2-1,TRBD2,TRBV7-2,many,TGTGCCAGCAGCTTAAGCGGGAAGGGATCTGGGCAGTTCTTC,CASSLSGKGSGQFF
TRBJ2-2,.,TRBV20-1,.,TGCAGTGCTAGAGATGGCGGGCGCCCCGTAGGGGAGCTGTTTTTT,CSARDGGRPVGELFF
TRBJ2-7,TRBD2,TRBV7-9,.,TGTGCCAGCACCCGAGCGGGAGGATCCTACGAGCAGTACTTC,CASTRAGGSYEQYF
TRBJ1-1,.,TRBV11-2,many,TGTGCCAGCAGCGGACCAATTTTAGCTGAAGCTTTCTTT,CASSGPILAEAFF
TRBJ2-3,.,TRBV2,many,TGTGCCAGCAGTGGACCAAACACAGATACGCAGTATTTT,CASSGPNTDTQYF
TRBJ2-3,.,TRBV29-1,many,TGCAGCGTTGAAGAGGATACGCAGTATTTT,CSVEEDTQYF
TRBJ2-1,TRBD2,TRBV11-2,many,TGTGCCAGCAGCCCGCTGAAGCGGGAGGGCGGCTATGAGCAGTTCTTC,CASSPLKREGGYEQFF
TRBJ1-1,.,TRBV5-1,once,TGCGCCAGCAGCTTGGGGGGGTGGGTTAACACTGAAGCTTTCTTT,CASSLGGWVNTEAFF
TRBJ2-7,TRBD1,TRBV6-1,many,TGTGCCAGCAGTCCCCGGGACAGGGGATTTGGGGAGCAGTACTTC,CASSPRDRGFGEQYF
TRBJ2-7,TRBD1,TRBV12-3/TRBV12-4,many,TGTGCCAGCAGTCTCCTCATAGCGGACAGGGGTCACGAGCAGTACTTC,CASSLLIADRGHEQYF
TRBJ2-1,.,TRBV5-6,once,TGTGCCAGCAGCTTGGTGCCAGCGGATTACAATGAGCAGTTCTTC,CASSLVPADYNEQFF
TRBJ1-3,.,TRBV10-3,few,TGTGCCATCGGTGGGGCAGGGTATGGAAACACCATATATTTT,CAIGGAGYGNTIYF